This passage covers 12 T cell receptor beta chains from one sample sequenced in a study of molecular identifiers for immune sequencing clone quantification. TCRdb re-called the PCR reads through MiXCR, storing one row per CDR3 protein. The sample lists roughly 97,000 distinct CDR3 sequences, approximately 24% seen once, with about 0.99% in the top ten. The material sequenced was naive CD8+ T cells from blood, with Jurkat cell RNA spiked in. Documented subset: FACS-sorted CD8+CD4-CCR7+CD45RA+ naive T cells. The receptors stem from a human donor in good health. Some libraries in this study had Jurkat cell RNA spiked in.

This clonotype was seen many times. The genes are TRBV9 and TRBJ1-6; D gene uncertain. The CDR3 runs to 16 residues. Trimming stripped 3 bases from V and 0 bases from J, with 10 bases between. CDR1 SGDLS and CDR2 YYNGEE come from the germline V gene. CDR3 residues: CASSATLSSYNSPLHF. Written as DNA, the CDR3 is TGTGCCAGCAGCGCCACTCTAAGCTCCTATAATTCACCCCTCCACTTT.

The sample holds many counts of this clonotype. The chain employs TRBV7-9 and TRBJ2-2; D uncertain. V was pared by 5 bases and J by 3 bases, with 4 bases between. Germline values: CDR1 SEHNR, CDR2 FQNEAQ (reference sequence). The CDR3 runs to 12 residues. CDR3 sequence (DNA): TGTGCCAGCAGCCCCTACACCGGGGAGCTGTTTTTT. Its protein product is CASSPYTGELFF.

This clonotype was counted many times. This sequence joins TRBV9 and TRBJ1-6, with TRBD1 matching over 7 bases. CDR1 and CDR2 from the germline V gene are SGDLS and YYNGEE. There are 12 residues in the CDR3. V was pared by 0 bases and J by 14 bases, with 2 bases of the junction left unmatched. Written as DNA, the CDR3 is TGTGCCAGCAGCGTAGCAGGGACAGCCCTCCACTTT. Protein sequence: CASSVAGTALHF.

This chain uses TRBV6-2 or TRBV6-3 with TRBJ1-5; possible D gene TRBD1, 5 bases. Trimming removed 6 bases at V and 3 bases at J, with 18 bases between. The CDR3 spans 16 residues. Germline loops: CDR1 MNHEY, CDR2 SVGEGT. Here the CDR3 reads CASSSRGWGNNQPQHF. CDR3 bases: TGTGCCAGCAGCTCCCGAGGATGGGGGAACAATCAGCCCCAGCATTTT.

This clonotype was seen many times. The chain carries TRBV2 and TRBJ2-7, with D possibly matching TRBD2 (5 bases). The CDR3 sequence is 15 residues long. Trimming left V 3 bases short and J 5 bases short, with 17 bases between. Germline assignment: CDR1 SNHLY and CDR2 FYNNEI. This chain's CDR3 is CASSDPRGSRHEQYF. The CDR3 DNA reads as TGTGCCAGCAGTGACCCCCGGGGTAGCCGGCACGAGCAGTACTTC.

This clonotype was recorded many times. The germline gene is not matched at one end of the junction; a read error may be the cause. The chain joins TRBV7-6 to TRBJ2-2, with 8 bases matching TRBD2. CDR1 SGHVS and CDR2 FNYEAQ come from the germline V gene. The CDR3 runs 16 residues. This CDR3 reads CASSLAGQGSTGELFF. The CDR3 DNA reads as TGTGCCAGCAGCCTAGCGGGTCAGGGCTCCACCGGGGAGCTGTTTTTT.

This clonotype was detected many times. J is TRBJ2-2 and V is TRBV4-1; 7 nucleotides line up with TRBD1. The CDR3 is 15 amino acids. V dropped 2 bases and J dropped 6; count of bases not matched to a gene: 6. CDR1 is MGHRA and CDR2 is YSYEKL in the germline V gene. CDR3 loop: CASSQSTGSAGELFF. The CDR3, as DNA: TGCGCCAGCAGCCAATCGACAGGGTCGGCCGGGGAGCTGTTTTTT.

This clonotype appeared many times. One end of the junction is discordant with germline, which a read error may explain. The V call is TRBV29-1, the J call TRBJ1-2; TRBD1 is a possible D gene (6 bases). The CDR3 is 10 residues long. The germline V gene encodes CDR1 SQVTM and CDR2 ANQGSEA. The CDR3 region is CSVEGAGPNF. The CDR3 DNA follows: TGCAGCGTTGAGGGGGCCGGGCCGAATTTC. Complete variable domain (other parts from reference TRBV29-1 and TRBJ1-2): SAVISQKPSRDICQRGTSLTIQCQVDSQVTMMFWYRQQPGQSLTLIATANQGSEATYESGFVIDKFPISRPNLTFSTLTVSNMSPEDSSIYLCSVEGAGPNFGSGTRLTVV.

As concerns this clonotype: A much larger clone lies one base from this, so it may be a read error. The chain joins TRBV5-6 to TRBJ2-3; D is uncertain. The germline V gene has CDR1 SGHDT and CDR2 YYEEEE. The CDR3 sequence is 11 residues long. CDR3 loop: CASSRLDMQYF. In nucleotides, the CDR3 is TGTGCCAGCAGCCGCCTGGATATGCAGTATTTT.

This clonotype was observed many times. V gene TRBV4-1 combines with J gene TRBJ2-2; D might be TRBD1 (6 bases). Per the germline V gene, CDR1 is MGHRA and CDR2 is YSYEKL. This CDR3 has 17 residues. Trimming left V 2 bases short and J 0 bases short, with 13 bases between. The CDR3 spells CASSQTQGLTNTGELFF. In DNA, the CDR3 is TGCGCCAGCAGCCAAACACAGGGTCTAACGAACACCGGGGAGCTGTTTTTT.

This clonotype was observed many times. The genes are TRBV3-1 and TRBJ2-3; D not certain. V was shortened by 4 bases and J by 1 base, with 9 bases between the two germline ends. This CDR3 comprises 14 residues. CDR1 and CDR2 (germline): LGHDT, YNNKEL (reference sequence). CDR3 sequence reads: CASSPFLGTDTQYF. The DNA of the CDR3 is TGTGCCAGCAGCCCTTTTCTGGGCACAGATACGCAGTATTTT.

This chain connects TRBV21-1 to TRBJ2-4; the table's D call of TRBD1 was not tested on the DNA. TRBV21-1 represents a pseudogene. The CDR3 covers 17 residues. This chain's CDR3 is CASSKNGRGQGDNIQYF. Here the CDR3 DNA reads TGTGCCAGCAGCAAAAACGGCCGAGGACAGGGAGACAACATTCAGTACTTC.